This is a list of T cell receptor beta chains from one sample in a study of response to subunit inactivated influenza vaccine. MiXCR was run by TCRdb on the RT-PCR reads, yielding one entry per CDR3 protein. The data show roughly 170,000 distinct CDR3 sequences, around a tenth seen once. The source was non-naive T cells sorted from PBMCs, collected on the day of vaccination. These receptors were collected from a man aged 50 to 60 who received an inactivated influenza vaccine. Each CDR3 is given with its conserved first and last residue. A D gene is named only where the DNA matches it firmly. Clone size is shown for a subset of rows, as once, few, many or a class of expanded clone.

j_call clone_size v_call d_call cdr3_nt cdr3_aa
TRBJ2-6 NA TRBV7-9 NA TGTGCCAGCAGCCACGGGCTAGTCAGCTCTGGGGCCAACGTCCTGACTTTC CASSHGLVSSGANVLTF
TRBJ2-7 few TRBV4-1 NA TGCGCCAGCAGCCAAGTTGGAGGGAGGCACGAGCAGTACTTC CASSQVGGRHEQYF
TRBJ2-4 many TRBV15 NA TGTGCCACCAGCAGAGATAAGGGCTTCAGATCAAACATTCAGTACTTC CATSRDKGFRSNIQYF
TRBJ2-1 few TRBV15 NA TGTGCCACCAGCAGAGGAAGGTGGGAGCGGACCTCAAAATCCTACAATGAGCAGTTCTTC CATSRGRWERTSKSYNEQFF
TRBJ1-3 many TRBV12-3/TRBV12-4 NA TGTGCCAGCCGGGGATTGCAGGACACCATATATTTT CASRGLQDTIYF
TRBJ2-3 few TRBV6-1 TRBD2 TGTGCCAGCAGCCCTGGCTCCTATAGCGCTAGCGGGAGCACAGATACGCAGTATTTT CASSPGSYSASGSTDTQYF
TRBJ2-1 NA TRBV5-6 NA TGTGCCAGCAGCATAGGAATTTTCCATGAGCAGTTCTTC CASSIGIFHEQFF
TRBJ2-1 many TRBV11-2 TRBD1 TGTGCCAGCAGCTACGAGGGGGCGGGCTACAATGAGCAGTTCTTC CASSYEGAGYNEQFF
TRBJ1-3 NA TRBV3-1 NA TGTGCCAGCAGCCTGGGGTACTCTGGAAACACCATATATTTT CASSLGYSGNTIYF
TRBJ2-1 NA TRBV9 NA TGTGCCAGCAGCGTAGGGGGATTGTGGACCTACAATGAGCAGTTCTTC CASSVGGLWTYNEQFF